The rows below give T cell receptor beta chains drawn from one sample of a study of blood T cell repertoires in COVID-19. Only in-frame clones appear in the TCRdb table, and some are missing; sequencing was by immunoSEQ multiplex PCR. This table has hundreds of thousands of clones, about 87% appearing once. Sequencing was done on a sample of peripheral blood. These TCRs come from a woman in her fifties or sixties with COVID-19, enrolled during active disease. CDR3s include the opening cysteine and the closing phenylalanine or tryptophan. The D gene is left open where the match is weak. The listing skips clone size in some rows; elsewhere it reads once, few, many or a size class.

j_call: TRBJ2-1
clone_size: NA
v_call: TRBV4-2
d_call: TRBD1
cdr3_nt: TGTGCCAGCAGCCACGGACAGGGATCCTACAATGAGCAGTTCTTC
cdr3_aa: CASSHGQGSYNEQFF

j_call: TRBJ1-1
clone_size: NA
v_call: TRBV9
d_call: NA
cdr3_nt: TGTGCCAGCAGCGTAGAAAGGGGCGGTACTGAAGCTTTCTTT
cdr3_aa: CASSVERGGTEAFF

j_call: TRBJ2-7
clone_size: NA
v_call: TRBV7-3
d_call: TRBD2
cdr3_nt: TGTGCCAGCAGCCCGGGGGAGGGTCGGGGCGAGCAGTACTTC
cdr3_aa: CASSPGEGRGEQYF

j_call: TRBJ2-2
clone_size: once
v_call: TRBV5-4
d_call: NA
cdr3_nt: TGTGCCAGCAGCTTACCCGGGAGACTGAACACCGGGGAGCTGTTTTTT
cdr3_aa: CASSLPGRLNTGELFF

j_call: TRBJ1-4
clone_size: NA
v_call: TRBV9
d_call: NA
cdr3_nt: TGTGCCAGCAGCGTAACACAGGGCCCAAATGAAAAACTGTTTTTT
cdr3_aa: CASSVTQGPNEKLFF

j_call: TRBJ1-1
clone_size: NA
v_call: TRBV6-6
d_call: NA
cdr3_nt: TGTGCCAGCAGAGCCCGGGACAAGAACACTGAAGCTTTCTTT
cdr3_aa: CASRARDKNTEAFF

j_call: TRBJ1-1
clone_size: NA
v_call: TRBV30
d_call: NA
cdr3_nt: TGTGCCTGGAGTGTACGGTGGGGCTTGAACACTGAAGCTTTCTTT
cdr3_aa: CAWSVRWGLNTEAFF

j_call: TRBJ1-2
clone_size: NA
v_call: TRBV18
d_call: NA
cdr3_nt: TGTGCCAGCTCACCACCAGGGAGGGACTATGGCTACACCTTC
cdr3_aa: CASSPPGRDYGYTF

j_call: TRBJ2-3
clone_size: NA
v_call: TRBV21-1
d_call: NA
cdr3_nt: TGTGCCAGCAGCAAGGGGACTAGGATTAAGAATACGCAGTATTTT
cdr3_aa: CASSKGTRIKNTQYF

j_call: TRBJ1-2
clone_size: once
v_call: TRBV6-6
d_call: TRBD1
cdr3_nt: TGTGCCAGCAGACCCGGGACAGGGGACGACTATGGCTACACCTTC
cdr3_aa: CASRPGTGDDYGYTF

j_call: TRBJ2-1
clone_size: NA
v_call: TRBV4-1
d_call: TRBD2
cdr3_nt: TGCGCCAGCAGCCAAGGGTTAGCGGGGAGAGGTGAGCAGTTCTTC
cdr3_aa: CASSQGLAGRGEQFF

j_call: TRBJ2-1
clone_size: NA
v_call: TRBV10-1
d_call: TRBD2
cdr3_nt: TGCGCCAGCAGTCGGATAGCGGGGGGCTCCAATGAGCAGTTCTTC
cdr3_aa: CASSRIAGGSNEQFF

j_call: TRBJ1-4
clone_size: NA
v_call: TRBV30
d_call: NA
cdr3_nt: TGTGCCTGCCAGGCCCGGGGAGGGGAAAAACTGTTTTTT
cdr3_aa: CACQARGGEKLFF

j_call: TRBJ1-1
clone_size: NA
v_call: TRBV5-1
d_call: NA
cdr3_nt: TGCGCCAGCAGCCCCGGGACAAAGCACTCTGAAGCTTTCTTT
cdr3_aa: CASSPGTKHSEAFF

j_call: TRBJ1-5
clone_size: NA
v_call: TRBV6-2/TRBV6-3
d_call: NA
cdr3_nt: TGTGCCACCAGGCCTGGGGGGGGCAATAGCAATCAGCCCCAGCATTTT
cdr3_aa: CATRPGGGNSNQPQHF

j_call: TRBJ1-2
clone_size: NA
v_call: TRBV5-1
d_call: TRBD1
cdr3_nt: TGCGCCAGCAGCGCCCGGGGGGGGACAGTTGATGGCTACACCTTC
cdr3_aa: CASSARGGTVDGYTF

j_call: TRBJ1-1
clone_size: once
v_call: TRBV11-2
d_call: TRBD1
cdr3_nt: TGTGCCAGCAGCTCTACAGGGGAAGACACTGAAGCTTTCTTT
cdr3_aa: CASSSTGEDTEAFF

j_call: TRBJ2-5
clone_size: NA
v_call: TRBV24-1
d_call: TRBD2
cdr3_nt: TGTGCCACCAGTGATCCAAAGACTAGCGGGGCGGCAAGAGAGACCCAGTACTTC
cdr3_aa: CATSDPKTSGAARETQYF

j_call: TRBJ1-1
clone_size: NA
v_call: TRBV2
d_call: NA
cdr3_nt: TGTGCCAGCAGACCCCTCGGACAGCCCAACACTGAAGCTTTCTTT
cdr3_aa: CASRPLGQPNTEAFF

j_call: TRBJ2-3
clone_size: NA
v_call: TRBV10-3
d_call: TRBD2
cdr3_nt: TGTGCCAGCCATTACGGACTAGCGGGGGGGTCGGATACGCAGTATTTT
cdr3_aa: CASHYGLAGGSDTQYF

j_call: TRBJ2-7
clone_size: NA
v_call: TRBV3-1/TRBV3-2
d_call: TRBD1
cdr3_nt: TGTGCCAGCAGCCCCAGGGACAGATCCTACGAGCAGTACTTC
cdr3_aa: CASSPRDRSYEQYF

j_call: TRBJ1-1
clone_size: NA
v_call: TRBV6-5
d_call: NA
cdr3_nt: TGTGCCAGCAGTTACCCGGGGGGTGAATTGGCTGAAGCTTTCTTT
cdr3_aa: CASSYPGGELAEAFF

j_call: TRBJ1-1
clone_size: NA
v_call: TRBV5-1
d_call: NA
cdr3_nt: TGCGCCAGCAGCCCCCAGGGGTTCCCGGGCACTGAAGCTTTCTTT
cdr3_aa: CASSPQGFPGTEAFF

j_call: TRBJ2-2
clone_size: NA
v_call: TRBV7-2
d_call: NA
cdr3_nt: TGTGCCAGCAGCTTCAGGGTGAACACCGGGGAGCTGTTTTTT
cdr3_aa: CASSFRVNTGELFF

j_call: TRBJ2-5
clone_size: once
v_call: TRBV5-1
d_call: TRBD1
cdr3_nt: TGCGCCAGCAGCTTGGGAGGGGGCGCGGAGACCCAGTACTTC
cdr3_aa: CASSLGGGAETQYF

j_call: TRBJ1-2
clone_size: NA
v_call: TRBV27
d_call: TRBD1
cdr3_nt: TGTGCCAGCAGTTCGGGACAGATTAACTATGGCTACACCTTC
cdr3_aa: CASSSGQINYGYTF

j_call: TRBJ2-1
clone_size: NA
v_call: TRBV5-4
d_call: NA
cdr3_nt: TGTGCCAGCACCCTGCGAGGAGGGCTTGAGCAGTTCTTC
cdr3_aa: CASTLRGGLEQFF

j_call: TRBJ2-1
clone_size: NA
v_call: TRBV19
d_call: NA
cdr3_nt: TGTGCCAGTAGCTGGGGCTCCACAAATGAGCAGTTCTTC
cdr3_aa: CASSWGSTNEQFF

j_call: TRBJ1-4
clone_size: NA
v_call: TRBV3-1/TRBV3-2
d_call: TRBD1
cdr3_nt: TGTGCCAGCAGCCAAGGAACCGGGACAGGATGGGAAAAACTGTTTTTT
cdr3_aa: CASSQGTGTGWEKLFF

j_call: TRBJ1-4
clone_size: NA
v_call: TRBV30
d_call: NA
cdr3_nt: TGTGCCTGGGCCTCTTGGGCTATTAATGAAAAACTGTTTTTT
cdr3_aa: CAWASWAINEKLFF

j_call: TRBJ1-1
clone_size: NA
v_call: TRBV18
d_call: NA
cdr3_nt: TGTGCCAGCTCACCAACACAGGGTGCGAACACTGAAGCTTTCTTT
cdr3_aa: CASSPTQGANTEAFF

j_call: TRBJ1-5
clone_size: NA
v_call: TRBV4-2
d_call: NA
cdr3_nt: TGTGCCAGCAGCCAAGATGGGGGAGGGACTCAGCCCCAGCATTTT
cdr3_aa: CASSQDGGGTQPQHF

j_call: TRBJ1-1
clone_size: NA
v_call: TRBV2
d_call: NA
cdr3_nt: TGTGCCAGCAGTCTCCTTGGGGGGGGGAACACTGAAGCTTTCTTT
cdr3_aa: CASSLLGGGNTEAFF

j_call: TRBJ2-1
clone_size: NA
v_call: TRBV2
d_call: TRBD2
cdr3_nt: TGTGCCAGGGGCCGAGCGGGGGGCTCCTACAATGAGCAGTTCTTC
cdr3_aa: CARGRAGGSYNEQFF

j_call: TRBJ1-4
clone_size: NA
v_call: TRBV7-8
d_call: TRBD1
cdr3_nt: TGTGCCAGCAGCTTAGATGGGGACAGGGGCGAAAAACTGTTTTTT
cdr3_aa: CASSLDGDRGEKLFF

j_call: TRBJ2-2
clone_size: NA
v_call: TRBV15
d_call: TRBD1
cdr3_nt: TGTGCCACCAGAGGGTCAGGGGGCCTCACCGGGGAGCTGTTTTTT
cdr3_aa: CATRGSGGLTGELFF

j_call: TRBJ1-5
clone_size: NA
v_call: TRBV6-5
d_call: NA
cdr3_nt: TGTGCCAGCACCGAAAACAGGGCCGATCAGCCCCAGCATTTT
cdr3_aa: CASTENRADQPQHF

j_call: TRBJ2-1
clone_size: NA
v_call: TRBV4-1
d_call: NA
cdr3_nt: TGCGCCAGCAGCCAAGGCCCGGGAAGCTCCTACAATGAGCAGTTCTTC
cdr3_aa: CASSQGPGSSYNEQFF

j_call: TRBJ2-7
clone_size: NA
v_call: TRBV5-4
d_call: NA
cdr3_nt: TGTGCCAGCAGCTCCTGGGGTAGGGGAGGCGAGCAGTACTTC
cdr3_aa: CASSSWGRGGEQYF

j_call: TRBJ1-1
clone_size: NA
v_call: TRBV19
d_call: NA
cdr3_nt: TGTGCCAGTAGTATAGATCGGGTTACGGGTGAAGCTTTCTTT
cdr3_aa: CASSIDRVTGEAFF

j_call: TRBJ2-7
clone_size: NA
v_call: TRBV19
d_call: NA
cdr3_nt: TGTGCCAGTGGGCCCTACGAGCAGTACTTC
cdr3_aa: CASGPYEQYF

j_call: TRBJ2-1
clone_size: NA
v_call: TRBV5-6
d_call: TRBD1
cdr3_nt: TGTGCCAGCAGCTTTCCGACAGGGCCGTACAATGAGCAGTTCTTC
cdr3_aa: CASSFPTGPYNEQFF

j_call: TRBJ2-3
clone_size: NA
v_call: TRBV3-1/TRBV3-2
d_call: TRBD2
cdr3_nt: TGTGCCAGCAGCCAAGATCCTAGCGGGGGTGTGGATACGCAGTATTTT
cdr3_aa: CASSQDPSGGVDTQYF

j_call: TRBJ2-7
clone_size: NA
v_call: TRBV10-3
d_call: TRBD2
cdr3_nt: TGTGCCGTGGCTAGCGGGGTGTCCTACGAGCAGTACTTC
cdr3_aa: CAVASGVSYEQYF

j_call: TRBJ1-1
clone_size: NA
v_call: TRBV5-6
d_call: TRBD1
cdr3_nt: TGTGCCAGAAGCTTAACAGGGGGGGCCACTGAAGCTTTCTTT
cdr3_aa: CARSLTGGATEAFF

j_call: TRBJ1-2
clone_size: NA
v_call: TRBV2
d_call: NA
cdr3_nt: TGTGCCAGCAGTGAAGGCTGGCAGGATGGCTACACCTTC
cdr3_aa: CASSEGWQDGYTF

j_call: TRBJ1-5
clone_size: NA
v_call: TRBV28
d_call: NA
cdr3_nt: TGTGCCAGCAGTCCGACCCGCGGTGGAGGGAATCAGCCCCAGCATTTT
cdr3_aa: CASSPTRGGGNQPQHF

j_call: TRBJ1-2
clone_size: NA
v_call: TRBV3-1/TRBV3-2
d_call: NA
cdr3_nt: TGTGCCAGCAGCCAAGAAATGACGGGCGGGGGCTACACCTTC
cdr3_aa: CASSQEMTGGGYTF

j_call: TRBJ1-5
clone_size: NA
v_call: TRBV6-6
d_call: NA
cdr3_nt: TGTGCCAGCAGTCGTGACAGCTTTCAGGTCAGCAATCAGCCCCAGCATTTT
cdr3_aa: CASSRDSFQVSNQPQHF

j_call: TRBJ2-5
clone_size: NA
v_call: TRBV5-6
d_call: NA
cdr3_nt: TGTGCCAGCAGCGACAGAGCGGGCCAAGAGACCCAGTACTTC
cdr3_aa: CASSDRAGQETQYF

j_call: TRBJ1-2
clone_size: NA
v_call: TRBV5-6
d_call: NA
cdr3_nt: TGTGCCAGCAGTTTTGGGACTTATGGCTACACCTTC
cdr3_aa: CASSFGTYGYTF